These 14 T cell receptor beta chains came from one sample sequenced in a study of Ad26.COV2.S vaccination and SARS-CoV-2 variants. The method was immunoSEQ multiplex PCR; TCRdb's version includes in-frame clones alone and lacks a portion of them. Among about 680,000 clones listed, around 92% were seen once. Treatment reported: about 20 received Ad26.COV2.S at low or high dose, single or two shots; about 5 received placebo; per-sample allocation not given. Collection of samples fell on day 63 after the first vaccine or placebo injection. Sequenced here: peripheral blood, sampled in a trial of Ad26.COV2.S vaccine versus placebo. The receptors shown here come from a person between 18 and 60 years old who received the Ad26.COV2.S COVID-19 vaccine or a placebo.

This chain uses TRBV5-1 with TRBJ2-7; 11 bases are shared with TRBD2. J was trimmed by 4 bases and V by 4 bases; bases with no gene match: 7. CDR1 is SGHRS and CDR2 is YFSETQ in the germline V gene. The CDR3 totals 15 residues. CDR3 coding DNA: TGCGCCAGCAGCAAAACTAGCGGGAGTGGGTACGAGCAGTACTTC. Its translation is CASSKTSGSGYEQYF.

The chain uses TRBV29-1 and TRBJ2-3, with 7 bases that match TRBD2. This CDR3 has 14 residues. Germline CDR1 reads SQVTM; CDR2 reads ANQGSEA. V gave up 5 bases and J gave up 5 bases; unmatched junction bases: 10. CDR3 sequence reads: CSVSGRESGDTQYF. As DNA, the CDR3 is TGCAGCGTTTCGGGGCGGGAGTCGGGAGATACGCAGTATTTT.

This chain connects TRBV5-5 to TRBJ2-5, with 10 bases aligning to TRBD1. Germline lookup yields CDR1 SGHKS and CDR2 YYEKEE (reference sequence). This CDR3 region has 15 residues. With V trimmed by 0 bases and J by 4 bases, 3 bases remained unmatched. The CDR3 sequence is CASSLVRTGGETQYF. The CDR3 DNA is TGTGCCAGCAGCTTGGTACGGACAGGGGGAGAGACCCAGTACTTC.

This clone was seen a handful of times. The CDR3 sequence is CASSQEGTGNQPQHF. CDR3 DNA: TGTGCCAGCAGCCAAGAAGGGACAGGCAATCAGCCCCAGCATTTT. The chain is built from TRBV3-1 (or the pseudogene TRBV3-2) and TRBJ1-5; 7 nucleotides match TRBD1. Germline V gene lookup returns CDR1 LGHDT and CDR2 YNNKEL (reference sequence). CDR3 length equals 15 residues. V trimming: 0 bases; J trimming: 2 bases; junction bases outside the gene matches: 1.

The J gene is TRBJ2-5, the V gene TRBV21-1; TRBD1 is the table's D call and was not checked against the DNA. TRBV21-1 constitutes a pseudogene. The CDR3 length is 14 residues. CDR3 coding DNA: TGTGCCAGCACAGTTGACAGGGACCAAGAGACCCAGTACTTC. Translated, it gives CASTVDRDQETQYF.

This chain connects TRBV7-2 to TRBJ2-1, with TRBD2 identical over 10 bases. Germline CDR1 reads SGHTA; CDR2 reads FQGNSA. V shed 5 bases, J shed 7 bases, and the junction held 8 bases outside the gene matches. The CDR3 is 15 residues long. CDR3 DNA: TGTGCCAGCAGCCCACCGGGACTAGCGAGTAATGAGCAGTTCTTC. This translates into CASSPPGLASNEQFF.

The rearrangement uses TRBV7-2 and TRBJ1-3, with no clear D. The CDR3 loop spans 13 amino acids. The germline V gene encodes CDR1 SGHTA and CDR2 FQGNSA. V shed 5 bases and J shed 4 bases, with 9 bases lying between them. CDR3 in amino acids: CASSPGLGNTIYF. The CDR3 region has the DNA TGTGCCAGCAGCCCCGGCCTGGGAAACACCATATATTTT.

This clone was seen many times. The chain links TRBV19 to TRBJ2-1; 7 bases agree with TRBD1. V was pared by 3 bases and J by 9 bases, with 5 bases of the junction left unmatched. Per germline, CDR1 LNHDA and CDR2 SQIVND (reference sequence). CDR3 size: 13 residues. CDR3 sequence: CASSIPTGVEQFF. The CDR3, as DNA: TGTGCCAGTAGTATCCCTACAGGGGTTGAGCAGTTCTTC.

The chain joins TRBV2 to TRBJ1-1; perhaps TRBD1 as D (5 bases). Per the germline V gene, CDR1 is SNHLY and CDR2 is FYNNEI. The CDR3 is 14 residues long. Deletions cut 6 bases from V and 6 bases from J, with 17 bases between. CDR3 amino acids: CASSARTLVSEAFF. DNA of the CDR3: TGTGCCAGCAGCGCTAGGACATTAGTATCTGAAGCTTTCTTT.

The J gene is TRBJ2-5, the V gene TRBV2; unclear D gene. V was pared by 2 bases and J by 5 bases, with 3 bases between. Germline loops: CDR1 SNHLY, CDR2 FYNNEI. The CDR3 is 11 residues long. CDR3 sequence reads: CASSESETQYF. CDR3 coding DNA: TGTGCCAGCAGTGAAAGTGAGACCCAGTACTTC. Based on the CDR3 plus reference TRBV2 and TRBJ2-5, the full variable domain is EPEVTQTPSHQVTQMGQEVILRCVPISNHLYFYWYRQILGQKVEFLVSFYNNEISEKSEIFDDQFSVERPDGSNFTLKIRSTKLEDSAMYFCASSESETQYFGPGTRLLVL.

The V call is TRBV5-4, the J call TRBJ2-1; the match to TRBD2 covers 9 bases. This CDR3 comprises 15 residues. Losses at the gene ends were 0 bases for V and 5 bases for J; bases not matched to a gene: 3. The germline CDR1 and CDR2 sequences are SGHNT and YYREEE (reference sequence). The CDR3 region is CASSLELAGNNEQFF. The DNA of the CDR3 is TGTGCCAGCAGCTTGGAGCTAGCGGGGAACAATGAGCAGTTCTTC.

The genes are TRBV5-1 and TRBJ2-1; D is perhaps TRBD1 (5 bases). This CDR3 spans 14 amino acids. V was trimmed by 1 base and J by 5 bases, leaving 10 bases between them. The germline CDR1 and CDR2 sequences are SGHRS and YFSETQ. The CDR3 region is CASSLRDSHNEQFF. DNA for the CDR3: TGCGCCAGCAGCTTGAGAGACAGTCACAATGAGCAGTTCTTC. Full variable domain (remainder filled in from reference TRBV5-1 and TRBJ2-1): KAGVTQTPRYLIKTRGQQVTLSCSPISGHRSVSWYQQTPGQGLQFLFEYFSETQRNKGNFPGRFSGRQFSNSRSEMNVSTLELGDSALYLCASSLRDSHNEQFFGPGTRLTVL.

V is TRBV3-1 (or the pseudogene TRBV3-2) and J is TRBJ2-1; D is ambiguous. From germline, CDR1 is LGHDT and CDR2 YNNKEL (reference sequence). V lost 2 bases and J 0 bases, leaving 11 bases between the germline ends. CDR3 length: 16 amino acids. CDR3 residues: CASSQKKLSSYNEQFF. As DNA, the CDR3 is TGTGCCAGCAGCCAAAAGAAACTGAGCTCCTACAATGAGCAGTTCTTC.

The chain has TRBV5-6 and TRBJ2-1, with no clear D. V gave up 3 bases and J gave up 6 bases, with 13 bases separating them. CDR3 length equals 14 residues. Germline values: CDR1 SGHDT, CDR2 YYEEEE. CDR3 loop: CASSSPGRGNEQFF. For the CDR3, the DNA is TGTGCCAGCAGCTCCCCCGGACGTGGCAATGAGCAGTTCTTC.